Here is one TCR beta chain with its context. Its antigen is not known. Data came from immunoSEQ multiplex PCR; TCRdb stores just in-frame clones and leaves some out. The sample lists approximately 2,000,000 clones; roughly 93% were seen once. This sample is part of a study of shared clonotypes between healthy human individuals. Findings and limits, study-wide: Naive subsets tended to show greater estimated richness than memory subsets. Clonotypes that were shared across a handful of donors made up 4% to 6% of naive CD4 clonotypes.

CD45RO-negative, CCR7-selected cells formed the naive CD8 fraction, which excluded terminally differentiated effector memory CD45RA+ cells. Healthy HIV-negative adults without recent acute infections or vaccinations served as donors. The germline CDR1 and CDR2 sequences are WNHNN and SYGVQD (reference sequence). Trimming took 5 bases from V and 6 from J, leaving 20 bases between them. The CDR3 runs 15 residues. This chain joins TRBV10-1 and TRBJ2-7, with D perhaps matching TRBD1 (6 bases). This receptor was identified in a man younger than 30 in good health. Some clones in this sample may be carry-over from other donors' samples. The sample was naive CD8+ T cells from PBMCs. CDR3 sequence reads: CASSRTDTVWSEQYF. The CDR3 DNA is TGCGCCAGCAGTAGGACAGACACCGTTTGGTCCGAGCAGTACTTC.